This TCR beta chain was captured by sequencing in a study of shared clonotypes between healthy human individuals. This clone came up many times. Its antigen is not identified. Overall study results and limits: Some naive CD4 clonotypes, around 5%, turned up in common across a few donors.

Genomic DNA (from each subset) was split evenly across several immunoSEQ plates. TCRdb's copy holds only in-frame clones and misses some; the assay was immunoSEQ multiplex PCR. The sample shows more than 2 million clones, under 97% of them seen only once. V lost 5 bases to trimming and J lost 4 bases; unmatched junction nucleotides: 13. The CDR3 has 16 residues. Germline V gene sequence: CDR1 MNHEY, CDR2 SMNVEV (reference sequence). Adult Caucasians living in Nashville, Tennessee made up all of the donors. The sample taken for sequencing was naive CD4+ T cells sorted from blood. Subset defined: CD45RA+ positively selected. The clonotype comes from a man between 18 and 35 years old in good health. V usage is TRBV27 and J usage is TRBJ1-2, with 7 bases identical to TRBD1. CDR3: CASSPHLTRDSYGYTF. As DNA, the CDR3 is TGTGCCAGCAGTCCACACTTAACCAGGGACAGCTATGGCTACACCTTC.